The clone carrying this T cell receptor (beta chain) was recorded many times. As yet, its antigen is unknown. A J-beta primer mix and a sample-barcoded 5' primer were used in a second PCR of about 6 to 12 cycles. A 12-random-nucleotide template-switch adaptor tagged each cDNA molecule. Via MiXCR, TCRdb re-called the 5' RACE reads, giving one row per CDR3 protein. There are about 720,000 distinct CDR3 sequences in the sample; more than 20% occur only once, and under 4.5% lies in the top ten. The sample belongs to a study of blood T cells in healthy people across ages. Study findings and constraints: Unsorted PBMCs prevented conclusive naive versus antigen-experienced comparison.

CDR1 SGHNT and CDR2 YENEEA come from the germline V gene. The CDR3 runs to 13 residues. V was cut by 1 base and J by 4 bases, with 6 bases left in between. This sample was shared with a second study, whose subject was T cells of mothers and their children. That report notes: Once extracted, all RNA went into cDNA synthesis at approximately 1.5 ug per 15 ul. Reads obtained per mother exceeded 10 million TCR beta CDR3 reads, with several million obtained per child.

The receptor was isolated from a boy under 18 in good health. What was sequenced was blood. This chain uses TRBV11-3 with TRBJ2-3; no firm D call. For the CDR3, the DNA is TGTGCCAGCAGCTTAGGTCTCCCAGATACGCAGTATTTT. This encodes CASSLGLPDTQYF.